The 21 T cell receptor beta chains below all came from one sample that was sequenced in a study of Tregs in tolerant kidney transplant recipients. Mixed chimerism was transient after nonmyeloablative marrow transplants from related graft donors. Generated by immunoSEQ multiplex PCR, the TCRdb table keeps only in-frame clones and is missing some. In total, the table holds about 23,000 clones. Sample: CD4+ T cells from blood (PBMCs), taken 6 months after the transplant. Receptors originate from a human patient who received a combined kidney and bone marrow transplant. Some T cells may possibly be graft donor cells.

Comment on this clone: The missing CDR3 end, 3 residues past where the read stops, is filled in from the germline J gene. This chain joins TRBV20-1 and TRBJ2-1, with a possible D match to TRBD1 (5 bases). Germline V gene sequence: CDR1 DFQATT, CDR2 SNEGSKA (reference sequence). CDR3 length: 15 residues. Trimming shortened V by 3 bases and J by 6 bases, and 18 bases separated the two germline ends. This CDR3 reads CSASLMSQGSNEQFF. The CDR3 bases that were read are TGCAGTGCTAGCCTTATGAGCCAGGGTTCCAATGAG.

Comment on this clone: Read coverage stops 3 residues before the CDR3 terminus; the germline J gene supplies the remainder. The V call is TRBV7-6, the J call TRBJ1-1; 7 positions match TRBD1. Germline V lookup: CDR1 SGHVS, CDR2 FNYEAQ. This CDR3 contains 14 residues. The V gene end was trimmed by 5 bases and the J gene end by 0 bases; junction bases not matched to a gene: 3. The CDR3 is CASSRTGMNTEAFF. Incomplete CDR3 DNA: TGTGCCAGCAGCAGGACAGGCATGAACACTGAA.

With respect to this clone: The CDR3 is cut off 3 residues early in the read; its end comes from the germline J gene. V usage is TRBV2 and J usage is TRBJ2-2; maybe TRBD1 (5 bases). The germline V and J ends were trimmed by 6 bases and 1 base, with 12 bases remaining between them. The CDR3 sequence is 15 residues long. Germline V gives CDR1 SNHLY, CDR2 FYNNEI. The CDR3 here is CASRGAGGNTGELFF. Partial CDR3 DNA: TGTGCCAGCAGAGGGGCAGGCGGGAACACCGGGGAG.

About this clone: From the germline J gene comes the end of the CDR3, since the read stops 3 residues before it. The V gene is TRBV7-8, the J gene TRBJ2-3, with D uncertain. Germline CDR1 SGHVS, CDR2 FQNEAQ. Trimming removed 4 bases at V and 3 bases at J, with 5 bases between. This CDR3 is 12 amino acids long. Here the CDR3 reads CASSSSTDTQYF. CDR3 DNA, as far as it was read: TGTGCCAGCAGCTCCAGTACAGATACG.

Remarks on this clone: The CDR3 is cut off 3 residues early in the read; its end comes from the germline J gene. The chain joins TRBV20-1 to TRBJ2-2; TRBD2 matches 8 bases. CDR1 DFQATT and CDR2 SNEGSKA come from the germline V gene (reference sequence). The CDR3 consists of 17 residues. Trimming cost V 1 base and J 2 bases; bases outside gene matches: 9. Here the CDR3 reads CSARGGAGAANTGELFF. The CDR3 bases that were read are TGCAGTGCTAGAGGGGGAGCGGGGGCCGCTAACACCGGGGAG.

About this clone itself: The CDR3 end lies 3 residues beyond the end of the read and is filled in from the germline J gene. The V gene is TRBV5-4, the J gene TRBJ1-1, with D possibly matching TRBD1 (5 bases). From germline, CDR1 is SGHNT and CDR2 YYREEE (reference sequence). The CDR3 spans 13 residues. CDR3 sequence: CASSSPRALRAFF. The DNA read from the CDR3 is TGTGCCAGCAGCTCTCCCAGGGCGTTGAGG.

CDR3 DNA (partial): TGTGCCATCAGTGAGGGACTAGAT. As protein: CAISEGLD. The whole CDR3 sequence reads CAISEGLDAFF. J is TRBJ1-1 and V is TRBV10-3; D gene unclear. The read ends 3 residues early relative to the CDR3; the germline J gene fills the gap. From germline, CDR1 is ENHRY and CDR2 SYGVKD. This CDR3 comprises 11 residues.

Points on this clone: The junction and the germline gene differ at one end; a read error may be behind it. The CDR3 extends 3 residues past the end of the read, so its final part is completed from the germline J gene. The V call is TRBV5-6, the J call TRBJ1-1, with D hard to call. Germline V gives CDR1 SGHDT, CDR2 YYEEEE. The CDR3 loop spans 11 amino acids. The CDR3 sequence: CANSHGSEAFF. Partial CDR3 DNA: TGTGCCAACAGCCACGGTTCCGAA.

Concerning this clone itself: The read terminates 3 residues before the CDR3 end, so the remaining end is supplied by the germline J gene. The genes are TRBV20-1 and TRBJ2-2, with 10 bases matching TRBD1. Trimming took 3 bases from V and 4 from J; bases not matched to a gene: 8. This CDR3 has 16 residues. The germline V gene has CDR1 DFQATT and CDR2 SNEGSKA (reference sequence). The CDR3 loop reads CSARAPGQGFTGELFF. The covered CDR3 bases are TGCAGTGCTAGGGCACCGGGACAGGGGTTCACCGGGGAG.

Concerning this clone: The sequence runs out 3 residues before the end of the CDR3; the remainder is reconstructed from the germline J gene. The chain is built from TRBV2 and TRBJ1-2, with 9 bases lining up with TRBD1. Trimming removed 5 bases from V and 6 bases from J; junction bases left unmatched: 1. This CDR3 comprises 12 residues. CDR1 and CDR2 from the germline V gene are SNHLY and FYNNEI. CDR3 protein: CASSRQGDGYTF. The part of the CDR3 DNA that was read is TGTGCCAGCAGTCGACAGGGGGATGGC.

The chain's CDR3 is CSALETSGRKWGYEQYF. CDR3 DNA (partial): TGCAGTGCCCTTGAGACTAGCGGGAGGAAATGGGGGTACGAG. This chain uses TRBV20-1 with TRBJ2-7; the match to TRBD2 covers 13 bases. The read finishes 3 residues shy of the CDR3 end, and the germline J gene is used to complete it. CDR1 DFQATT and CDR2 SNEGSKA come from the germline V gene (reference sequence). The CDR3 sequence is 17 residues long. V shed 6 bases and J 4 bases; nucleotides not matched to a gene: 15.

A word on this clone: The read is 3 residues too short to cover the CDR3 end, so that end is filled in from the germline J gene. The V gene is TRBV7-8, the J gene TRBJ2-1; 7 positions match TRBD1. Germline V gene lookup returns CDR1 SGHVS and CDR2 FQNEAQ. V dropped 8 bases and J dropped 7; count of bases not matched to a gene: 8. The length of the CDR3 is 13 residues. CDR3 loop: CASSQGKENEQFF. The part of the CDR3 DNA that was read is TGTGCCAGCTCACAGGGGAAGGAGAATGAG.

Of note for this clone: The read stops 3 residues short of the end of the CDR3; the missing end is completed from the germline J gene. The chain joins TRBV5-1 to TRBJ2-5; 8 positions match TRBD2. V was pared by 3 bases and J by 5 bases, with 9 bases of the junction left unmatched. Germline CDR1 and CDR2: SGHRS and YFSETQ. This CDR3 contains 15 residues. The CDR3 sequence is CASSSAAGVGETQYF. The covered CDR3 bases are TGCGCCAGCAGCTCTGCAGCGGGGGTTGGGGAGACC.

Turning to this clone: The read stops 3 residues short of the end of the CDR3; the missing end is completed from the germline J gene. The J gene is TRBJ2-1, the V gene TRBV5-1; perhaps TRBD2 as D (5 bases). Trimming cost V 3 bases and J 4 bases, with 14 bases left between them. Germline assignment: CDR1 SGHRS and CDR2 YFSETQ. The CDR3 is made up of 15 amino acids. CDR3 DNA (partial): TGCGCCAGCAGCTACGGCGGGTCTACTTACAATGAG. This gives the protein CASSYGGSTYNE. The full-length CDR3 reads as CASSYGGSTYNEQFF.

Regarding this clone: The read ends 3 residues before the CDR3 terminus; that terminus is restored from the germline J gene. The chain recombines TRBV20-1 with TRBJ1-2; 8 nucleotides agree with TRBD1. This CDR3 spans 15 amino acids. The junction had 13 bases not matched to a gene; V was cut back by 6 bases and J by 4 bases. Germline CDR1 and CDR2: DFQATT and SNEGSKA (reference sequence). The sequenced CDR3 bases are TGCAGTGCCCAGGCCACGGGGACAGGAACCTATGGC. It encodes CSAQATGTGTYG. The whole CDR3 sequence reads CSAQATGTGTYGYTF.

Note on this clone: The read falls 3 residues short of the CDR3 end, and the missing part is taken from the germline J gene. J is TRBJ2-4 and V is TRBV30; 7 bases are a match to TRBD2. Germline CDR1 and CDR2: GTSNPN and SVGIG (reference sequence). The trim removed 2 bases at V and 6 bases at J, leaving 13 bases unmatched. The CDR3 length is 16 residues. This chain's CDR3 is CAWSPQGGWMGNIQYF. The part of the CDR3 DNA that was read is TGTGCCTGGAGTCCCCAGGGAGGGTGGATGGGAAACATT.

Details on this clone: The observed sequence ends 3 residues before the CDR3 terminus, with the missing tail filled in from the germline J gene. The rearrangement joins TRBV20-1 to TRBJ2-3; D may be TRBD1 or TRBD2 (6 bases each). Trimming cost V 6 bases and J 0 bases, with 16 bases left between them. This CDR3 comprises 15 residues. CDR1 and CDR2 from the germline V gene are DFQATT and SNEGSKA (reference sequence). The CDR3 loop is CSALDRRGSTDTQYF. The part of the CDR3 DNA that was read is TGCAGTGCCCTTGACAGGAGGGGAAGCACAGATACG.

For this clone: The read terminates 3 residues ahead of where the CDR3 ends, so the germline J gene completes it. The chain joins TRBV2 to TRBJ1-1; 7 bases match TRBD1. The CDR3 is 14 amino acids. The trim removed 7 bases at V and 5 bases at J, leaving 10 bases unmatched. Germline V CDR1 and CDR2: SNHLY, FYNNEI. The sequenced CDR3 bases are TGTGCCAGCAAGGGGGCGGGTCGTAATACTGAA. Its protein product is CASKGAGRNTE. The complete CDR3 reads CASKGAGRNTEAFF.

Worth noting for this clone: The read halts 3 residues ahead of the CDR3 end, with the missing end drawn from the germline J gene. V usage is TRBV5-6 and J usage is TRBJ2-5; 7 bases are a match to TRBD1. The CDR3 runs to 15 residues. Germline values: CDR1 SGHDT, CDR2 YYEEEE. V was pared by 0 bases and J by 7 bases, with 9 bases of the junction left unmatched. CDR3 DNA, as far as it was read: TGTGCCAGCAGCTTGGGTACGGGACAGAGGGGGACC. Translating gives CASSLGTGQRGT. From start to end, the CDR3 is CASSLGTGQRGTQYF.

Comments on this clone: The DNA ends 3 residues before the CDR3 does, and the rest of the CDR3 is filled in from the germline J gene. This rearrangement joins TRBV4-1 to TRBJ2-7; TRBD1 matches 7 bases. The CDR3 totals 18 residues. Germline trimming cut 4 bases from V and 2 bases from J; bases unmatched to any gene: 17. CDR1 MGHRA and CDR2 YSYEKL come from the germline V gene. CDR3 amino acids: CASSLASSGTAIPYEQYF. CDR3 bases read: TGCGCCAGCAGCCTCGCTTCATCCGGGACAGCTATCCCCTACGAG.

On this clone itself: Read coverage stops 3 residues before the CDR3 terminus; the germline J gene supplies the remainder. This sequence joins TRBV7-9 and TRBJ1-2; 10 bases line up with TRBD1. Germline V gene sequence: CDR1 SEHNR, CDR2 FQNEAQ (reference sequence). The CDR3 is 15 residues long. The CDR3 sequence is CASSLLGDRGRGYTF. The DNA read from the CDR3 is TGTGCCAGCAGCCTCCTAGGGGACAGGGGAAGGGGC.